This paragraph reports one TCR beta chain. The antigen remains undetermined. TCRdb processed the reads anew with MiXCR; each CDR3 protein has one entry. Of a few hundred thousand distinct CDR3 sequences in the sample, approximately 46% were seen once. This sample was included in a study of T cell repertoires in cytomegalovirus infection. Study-wide findings and caveats: Within the response measured ex vivo, HLA-C-restricted CMV-specific TCR beta clonotypes were dominant.

V lost 0 bases and J lost 5; bases outside the gene matches: 4. Germline CDR1 SGHTA, CDR2 FQGNSA. The CDR3 is 17 residues long. The receptor's source is a human donor in good health (CMV status not recorded). Some clones in this sample may be carry-over from other donors' samples. V usage is TRBV7-2 and J usage is TRBJ2-2; 12 nucleotides match TRBD2. This sample comprised cultured PBMCs, obtained from culture after CMV antigen stimulation. CDR3 nucleotides: TGTGCCAGCAGCTTAGCAGGACTAGCGGGAACTACCGGGGAGCTGTTTTTT. Its protein product is CASSLAGLAGTTGELFF.